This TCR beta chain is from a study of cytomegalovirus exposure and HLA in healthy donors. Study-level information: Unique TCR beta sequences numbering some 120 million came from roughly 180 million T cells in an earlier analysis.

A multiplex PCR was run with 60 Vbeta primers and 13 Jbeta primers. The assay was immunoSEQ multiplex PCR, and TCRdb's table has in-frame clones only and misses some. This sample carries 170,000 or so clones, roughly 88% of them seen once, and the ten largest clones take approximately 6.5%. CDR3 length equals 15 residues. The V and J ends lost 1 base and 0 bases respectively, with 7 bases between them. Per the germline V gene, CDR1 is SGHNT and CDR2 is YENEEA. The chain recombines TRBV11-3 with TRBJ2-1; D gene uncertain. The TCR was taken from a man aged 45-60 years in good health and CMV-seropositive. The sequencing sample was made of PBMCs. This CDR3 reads CASSLGRSSYNEQFF. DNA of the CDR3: TGTGCCAGCAGCTTAGGAAGGAGCTCCTACAATGAGCAGTTCTTC.